What follows is one T cell receptor (beta chain) and its context. Clones were read by immunoSEQ multiplex PCR, and TCRdb kept only the in-frame ones, dropping some. This sample has almost 15,000 clones, with about 70% found just once. The CDR3 is made up of 12 amino acids. Germline V gene data show CDR1 as MDHEN and CDR2 as SYDVKM. Trimming left V 4 bases short and J 7 bases short, with 10 bases between. This entry belongs to a study of T cells after somatic rescue of genetic block. The genes are TRBV28 and TRBJ1-2, with D unresolved. This TCR derives from a man aged 18 to 30. The sequenced sample consisted of peripheral blood mononuclear cells (PBMCs). The CDR3 sequence is CASSSPPGGYTF. DNA for the CDR3: TGTGCCAGCAGTTCTCCCCCAGGTGGCTACACCTTC.